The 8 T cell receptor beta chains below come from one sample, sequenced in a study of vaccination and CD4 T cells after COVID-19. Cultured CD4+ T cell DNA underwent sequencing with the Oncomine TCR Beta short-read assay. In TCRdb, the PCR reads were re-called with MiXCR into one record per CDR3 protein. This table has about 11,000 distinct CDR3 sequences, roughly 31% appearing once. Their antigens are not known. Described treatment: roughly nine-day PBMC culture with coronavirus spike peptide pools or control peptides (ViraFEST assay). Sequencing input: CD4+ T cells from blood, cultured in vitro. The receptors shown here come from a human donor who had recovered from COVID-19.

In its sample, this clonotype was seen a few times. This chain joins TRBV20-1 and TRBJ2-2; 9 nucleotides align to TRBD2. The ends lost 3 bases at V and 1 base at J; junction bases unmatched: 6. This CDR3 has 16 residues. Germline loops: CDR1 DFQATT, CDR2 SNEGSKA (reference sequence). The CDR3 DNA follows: TGCAGTGCTAGTCTCCCTAGCGGGGAGAACACCGGGGAGCTGTTTTTT. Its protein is CSASLPSGENTGELFF.

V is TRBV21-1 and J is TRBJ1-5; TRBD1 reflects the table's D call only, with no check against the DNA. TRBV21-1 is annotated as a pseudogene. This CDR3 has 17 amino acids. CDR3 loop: CASSKLLGTGINQPQHF. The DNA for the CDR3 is TGTGCCAGCAGCAAATTGCTTGGGACAGGGATCAATCAGCCCCAGCATTTT.

CDR3 region: CASSSGQGGNQETQYF. The CDR3 DNA sequence: TGTGCCAGCAGCTCCGGACAGGGGGGGAACCAAGAGACCCAGTACTTC. This chain connects TRBV7-3 to TRBJ2-5; the match to TRBD1 covers 10 bases. The CDR3 has 16 residues. Germline V gives CDR1 SGHTA, CDR2 FQGTGA. V lost 4 bases to trimming and J lost 0 bases; unmatched junction nucleotides: 5.

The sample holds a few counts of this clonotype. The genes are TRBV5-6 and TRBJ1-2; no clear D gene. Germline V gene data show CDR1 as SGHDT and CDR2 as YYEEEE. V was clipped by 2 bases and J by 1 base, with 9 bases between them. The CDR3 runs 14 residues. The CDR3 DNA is TGTGCCAGCAGCTTCCCGAACCGTAACTATGGCTACACCTTC. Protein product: CASSFPNRNYGYTF.

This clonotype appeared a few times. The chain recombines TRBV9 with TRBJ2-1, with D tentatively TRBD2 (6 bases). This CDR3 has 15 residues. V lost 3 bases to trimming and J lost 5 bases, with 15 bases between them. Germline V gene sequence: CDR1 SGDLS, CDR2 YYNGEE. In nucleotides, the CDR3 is TGTGCCAGCAGCGCGGCGGGACTCCCTAACAATGAGCAGTTCTTC. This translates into CASSAAGLPNNEQFF.

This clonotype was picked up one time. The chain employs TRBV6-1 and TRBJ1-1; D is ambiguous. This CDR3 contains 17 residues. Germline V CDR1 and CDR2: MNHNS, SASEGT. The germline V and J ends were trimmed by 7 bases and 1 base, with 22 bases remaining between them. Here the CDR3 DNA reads TGTGCCAGCATCTTACTCCATCCGCCCGGTGGGAACACTGAAGCTTTCTTT. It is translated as CASILLHPPGGNTEAFF.

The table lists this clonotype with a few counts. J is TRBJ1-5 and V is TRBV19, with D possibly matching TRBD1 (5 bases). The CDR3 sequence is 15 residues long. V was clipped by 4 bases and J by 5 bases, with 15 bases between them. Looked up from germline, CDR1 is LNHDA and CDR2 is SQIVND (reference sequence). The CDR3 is CASSKAGWFDQPQHF. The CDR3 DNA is TGTGCCAGTAGTAAGGCAGGGTGGTTCGATCAGCCCCAGCATTTT. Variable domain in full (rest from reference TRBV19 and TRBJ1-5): DGGITQSPKYLFRKEGQNVTLSCEQNLNHDAMYWYRQDPGQGLRLIYYSQIVNDFQKGDIAEGYSVSREKKESFPLTVTSAQKNPTAFYLCASSKAGWFDQPQHFGDGTRLSIL.

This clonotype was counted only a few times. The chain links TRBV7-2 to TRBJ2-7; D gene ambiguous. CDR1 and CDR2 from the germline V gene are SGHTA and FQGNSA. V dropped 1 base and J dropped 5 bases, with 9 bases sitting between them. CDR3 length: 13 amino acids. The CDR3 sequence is CASSLGPEDEQYF. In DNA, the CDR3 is TGTGCCAGCAGCTTAGGGCCCGAGGACGAGCAGTACTTC.